This TCR beta chain emerged from a study of cytomegalovirus exposure and HLA in healthy donors. About the study: Earlier, almost 120 million unique TCR beta sequences were recovered from approximately 200 million T cells by an analysis.

Broader study findings: Later analysis identified a missense DCLRE1C variant that was linked to TCR beta V- and J-gene trimming.

A multiplex PCR was run with 60 Vbeta primers and 13 Jbeta primers. Sequenced by immunoSEQ multiplex PCR; TCRdb stores in-frame clones only, minus some. This table holds hundreds of thousands of clones, around nine tenths found once. Notes on this clone: Its antigen is not known.

Sequenced sample: PBMCs. The source is a woman aged 18-29 years in good health and CMV-seronegative.

The CDR3 nucleotides read TGCGCCAGCAGCCAAGGGGGGCTCGGAAACACCATATATTTT. Protein: CASSQGGLGNTIYF. This chain links TRBV4-1 with TRBJ1-3; possible D gene TRBD1, 6 bases. Germline V gene sequence: CDR1 MGHRA, CDR2 YSYEKL. With 1 base removed from V and 4 bases from J, the gap between germline ends came to 8 bases. The CDR3 runs 14 residues.